The entry that follows covers one T cell receptor (beta chain) sequence. Antigen specificity is unknown. TCRdb itself ran the 5' RACE reads through MiXCR, one entry per CDR3 protein. The sample contains about 450,000 distinct CDR3 sequences, 23% of which appear only once. This sample stems from a study of T-cell memory formation after mild COVID-19. The germline V gene has CDR1 SGHDT and CDR2 YYEEEE. V lost 5 bases and J 7 bases, leaving 13 bases between the germline ends. The CDR3 sequence is 12 residues long. Study observations and caveats: Clones that contracted clustered mainly in CM and EM if CD4+ and in EMRA if CD8+.

The TCR comes from an adult woman who had mild COVID-19 (a few samples of this study predate the infection). Cell type and time point are not known. The gene calls are TRBV5-6 and TRBJ2-7, with no clear D. The sample comprised PBMCs or a T cell subset sorted from them (not recorded which). The CDR3 reads CASSLSSREQYF. The CDR3 DNA reads TGTGCCAGCAGTCTGTCCTCTAGGGAGCAGTACTTC.